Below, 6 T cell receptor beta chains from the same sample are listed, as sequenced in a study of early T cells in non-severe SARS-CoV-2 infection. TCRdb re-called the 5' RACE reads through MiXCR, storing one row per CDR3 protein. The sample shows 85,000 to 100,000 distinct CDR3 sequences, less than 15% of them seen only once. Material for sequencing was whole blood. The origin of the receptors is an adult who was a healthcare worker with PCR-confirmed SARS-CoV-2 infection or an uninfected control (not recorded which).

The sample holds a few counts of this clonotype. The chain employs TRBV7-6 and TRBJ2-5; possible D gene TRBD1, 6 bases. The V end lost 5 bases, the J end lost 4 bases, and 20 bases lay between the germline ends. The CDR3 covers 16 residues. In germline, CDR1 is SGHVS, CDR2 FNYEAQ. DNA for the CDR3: TGTGCCAGCAGCCCCAATACCAACCAGGGGCGAGAGACCCAGTACTTC. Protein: CASSPNTNQGRETQYF. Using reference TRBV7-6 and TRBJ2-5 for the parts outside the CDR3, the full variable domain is GAGVSQSPRYKVTKRGQDVALRCDPISGHVSLYWYRQALGQGPEFLTYFNYEAQQDKSGLPNDRFSAERPEGSISTLTIQRTEQRDSAMYRCASSPNTNQGRETQYFGPGTRLLVL.

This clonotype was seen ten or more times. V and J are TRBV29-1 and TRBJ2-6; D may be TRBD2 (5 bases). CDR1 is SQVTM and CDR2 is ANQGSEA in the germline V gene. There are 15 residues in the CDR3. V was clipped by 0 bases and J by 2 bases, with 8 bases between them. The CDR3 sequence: CSVEDGGPGANVLTF. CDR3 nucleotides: TGCAGCGTTGAAGACGGCGGGCCTGGGGCCAACGTCCTGACTTTC.

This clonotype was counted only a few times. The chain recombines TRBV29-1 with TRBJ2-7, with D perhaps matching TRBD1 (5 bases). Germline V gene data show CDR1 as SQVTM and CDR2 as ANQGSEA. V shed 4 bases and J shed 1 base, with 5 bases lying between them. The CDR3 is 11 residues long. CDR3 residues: CSVGTSYEQYF. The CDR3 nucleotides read TGCAGCGTTGGGACATCCTACGAGCAGTACTTC.

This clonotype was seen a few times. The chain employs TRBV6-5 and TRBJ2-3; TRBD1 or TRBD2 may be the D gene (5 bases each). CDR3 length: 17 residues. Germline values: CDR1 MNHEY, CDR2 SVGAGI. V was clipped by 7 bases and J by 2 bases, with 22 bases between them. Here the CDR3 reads CASKRGTKPTNTDTQYF. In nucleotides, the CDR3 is TGTGCCAGCAAGAGGGGTACAAAGCCAACGAACACAGATACGCAGTATTTT.

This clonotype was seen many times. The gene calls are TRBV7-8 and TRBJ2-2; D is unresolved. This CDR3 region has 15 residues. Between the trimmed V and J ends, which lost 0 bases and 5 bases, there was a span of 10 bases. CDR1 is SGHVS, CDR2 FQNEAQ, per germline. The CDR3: CASSLARFETGELFF. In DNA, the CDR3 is TGTGCCAGCAGCTTAGCGCGGTTTGAAACCGGGGAGCTGTTTTTT.

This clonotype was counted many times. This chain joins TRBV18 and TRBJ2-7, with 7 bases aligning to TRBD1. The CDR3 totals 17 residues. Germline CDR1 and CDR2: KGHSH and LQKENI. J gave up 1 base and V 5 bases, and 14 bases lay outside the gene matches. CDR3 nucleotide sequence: TGTGCCAGCTCAAGGCCCCTGACGGGACAGCTTTCCTACGAGCAGTACTTC. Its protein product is CASSRPLTGQLSYEQYF.